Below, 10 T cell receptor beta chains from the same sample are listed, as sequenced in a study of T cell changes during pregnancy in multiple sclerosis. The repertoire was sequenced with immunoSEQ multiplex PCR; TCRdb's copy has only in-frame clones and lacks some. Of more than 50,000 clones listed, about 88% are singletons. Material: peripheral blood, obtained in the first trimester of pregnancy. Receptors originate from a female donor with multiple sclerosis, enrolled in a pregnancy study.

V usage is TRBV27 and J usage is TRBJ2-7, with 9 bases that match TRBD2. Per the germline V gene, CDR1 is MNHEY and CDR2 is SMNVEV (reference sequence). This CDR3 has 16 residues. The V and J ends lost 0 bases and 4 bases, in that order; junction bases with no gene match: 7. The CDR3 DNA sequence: TGTGCCAGCAGTTTATCCTGGCGGGAGGGCCGGTACGAGCAGTACTTC. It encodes CASSLSWREGRYEQYF.

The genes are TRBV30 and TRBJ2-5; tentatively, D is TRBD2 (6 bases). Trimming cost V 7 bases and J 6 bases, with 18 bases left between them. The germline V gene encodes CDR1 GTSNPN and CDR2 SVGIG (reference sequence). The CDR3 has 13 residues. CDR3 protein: CASEWRGRKTQYF. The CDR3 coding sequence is TGTGCCTCCGAATGGAGGGGCCGAAAGACCCAGTACTTC.

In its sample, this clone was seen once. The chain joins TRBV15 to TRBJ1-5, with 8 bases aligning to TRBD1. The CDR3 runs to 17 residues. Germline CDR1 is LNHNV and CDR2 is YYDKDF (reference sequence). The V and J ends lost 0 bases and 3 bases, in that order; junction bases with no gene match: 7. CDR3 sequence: CATSRDSQGAPNQPQHF. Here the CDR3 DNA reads TGTGCCACCAGCAGAGATTCCCAGGGGGCTCCCAATCAGCCCCAGCATTTT.

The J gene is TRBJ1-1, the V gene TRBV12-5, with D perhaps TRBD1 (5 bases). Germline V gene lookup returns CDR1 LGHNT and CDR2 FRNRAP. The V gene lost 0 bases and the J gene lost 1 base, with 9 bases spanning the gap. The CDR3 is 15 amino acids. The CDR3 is CASGLVGAENTEAFF. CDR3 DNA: TGTGCTAGTGGTTTGGTTGGGGCAGAGAACACTGAAGCTTTCTTT.

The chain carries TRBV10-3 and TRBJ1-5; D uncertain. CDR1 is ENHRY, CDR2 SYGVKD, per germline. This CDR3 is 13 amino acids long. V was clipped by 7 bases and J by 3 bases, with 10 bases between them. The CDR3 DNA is TGTGCCATCATGGACGGACTCAATCAGCCCCAGCATTTT. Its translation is CAIMDGLNQPQHF.

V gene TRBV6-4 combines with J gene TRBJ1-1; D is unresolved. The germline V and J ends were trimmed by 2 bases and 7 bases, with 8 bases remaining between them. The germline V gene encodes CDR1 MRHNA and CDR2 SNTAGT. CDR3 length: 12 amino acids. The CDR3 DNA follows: TGTGCCAGCAGTGACGGAGGAGGTGAAGCTTTCTTT. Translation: CASSDGGGEAFF.

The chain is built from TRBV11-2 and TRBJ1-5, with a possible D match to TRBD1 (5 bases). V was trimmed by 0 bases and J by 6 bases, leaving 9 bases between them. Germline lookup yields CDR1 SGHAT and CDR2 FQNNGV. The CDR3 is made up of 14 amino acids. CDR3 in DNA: TGTGCCAGCAGCTTAGAGGGCAGGGCTCAGCCCCAGCATTTT. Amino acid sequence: CASSLEGRAQPQHF. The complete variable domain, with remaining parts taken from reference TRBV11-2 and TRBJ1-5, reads EAGVAQSPRYKIIEKRQSVAFWCNPISGHATLYWYQQILGQGPKLLIQFQNNGVVDDSQLPKDRFSAERLKGVDSTLKIQPAKLEDSAVYLCASSLEGRAQPQHFGDGTRLSIL.

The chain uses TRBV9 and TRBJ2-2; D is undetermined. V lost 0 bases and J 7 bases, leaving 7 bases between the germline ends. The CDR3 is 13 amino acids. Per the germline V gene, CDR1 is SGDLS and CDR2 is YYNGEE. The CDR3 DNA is TGTGCCAGCAGCGTAGTACAGTACGGGGAGCTGTTTTTT. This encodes CASSVVQYGELFF.

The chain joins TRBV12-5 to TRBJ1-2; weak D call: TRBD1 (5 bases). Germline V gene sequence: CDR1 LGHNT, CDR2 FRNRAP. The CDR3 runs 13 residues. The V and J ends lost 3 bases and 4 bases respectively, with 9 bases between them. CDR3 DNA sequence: TGTGCTAGTGGTTTTGGGGGGGGCTATGGCTACACCTTC. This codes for CASGFGGGYGYTF.

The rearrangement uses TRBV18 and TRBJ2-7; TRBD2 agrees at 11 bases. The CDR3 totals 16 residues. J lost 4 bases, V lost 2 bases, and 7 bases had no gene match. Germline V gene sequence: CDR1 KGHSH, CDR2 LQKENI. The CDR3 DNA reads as TGTGCCAGCTCACCATCCGAACTAGCGGGAGTTTACGAGCAGTACTTC. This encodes CASSPSELAGVYEQYF.